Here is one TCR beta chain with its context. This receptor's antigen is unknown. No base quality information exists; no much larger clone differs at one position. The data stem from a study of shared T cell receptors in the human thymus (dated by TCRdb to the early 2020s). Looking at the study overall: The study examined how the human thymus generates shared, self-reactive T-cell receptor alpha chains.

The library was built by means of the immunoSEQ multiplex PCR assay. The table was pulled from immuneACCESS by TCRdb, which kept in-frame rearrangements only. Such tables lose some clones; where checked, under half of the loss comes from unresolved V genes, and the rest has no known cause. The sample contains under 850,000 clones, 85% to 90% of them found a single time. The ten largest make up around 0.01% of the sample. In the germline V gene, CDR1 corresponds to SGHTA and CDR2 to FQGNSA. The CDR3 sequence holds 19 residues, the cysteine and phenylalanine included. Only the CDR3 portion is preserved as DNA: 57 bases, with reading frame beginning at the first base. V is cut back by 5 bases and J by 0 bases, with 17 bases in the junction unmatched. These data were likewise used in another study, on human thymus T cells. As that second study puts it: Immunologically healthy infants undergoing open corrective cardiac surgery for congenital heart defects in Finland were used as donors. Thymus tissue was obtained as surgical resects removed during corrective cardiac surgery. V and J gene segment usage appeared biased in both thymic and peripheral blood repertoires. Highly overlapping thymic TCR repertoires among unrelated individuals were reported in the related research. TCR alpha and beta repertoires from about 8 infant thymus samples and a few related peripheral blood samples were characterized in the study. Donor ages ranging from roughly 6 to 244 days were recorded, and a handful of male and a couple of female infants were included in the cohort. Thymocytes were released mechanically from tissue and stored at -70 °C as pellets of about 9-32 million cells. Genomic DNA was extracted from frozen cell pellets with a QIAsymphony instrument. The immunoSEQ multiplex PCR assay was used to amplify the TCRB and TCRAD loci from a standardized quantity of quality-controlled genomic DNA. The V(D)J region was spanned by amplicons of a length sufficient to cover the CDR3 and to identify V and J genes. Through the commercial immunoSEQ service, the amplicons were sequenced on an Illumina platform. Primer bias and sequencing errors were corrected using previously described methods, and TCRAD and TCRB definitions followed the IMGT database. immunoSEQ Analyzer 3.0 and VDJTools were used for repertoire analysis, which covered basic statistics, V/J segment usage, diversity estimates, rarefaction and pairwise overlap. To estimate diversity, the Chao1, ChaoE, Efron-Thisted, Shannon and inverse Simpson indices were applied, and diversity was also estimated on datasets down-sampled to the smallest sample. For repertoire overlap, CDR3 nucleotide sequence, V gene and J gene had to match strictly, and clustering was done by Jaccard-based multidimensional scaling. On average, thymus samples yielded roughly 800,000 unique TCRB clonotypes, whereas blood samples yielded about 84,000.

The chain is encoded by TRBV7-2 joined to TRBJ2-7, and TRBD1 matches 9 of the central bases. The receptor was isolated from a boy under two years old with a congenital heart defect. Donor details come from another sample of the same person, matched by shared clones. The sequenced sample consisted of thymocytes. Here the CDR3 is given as CASSRSRDRDWESSYEQYF. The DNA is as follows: TGTGCCAGCAGCCGTTCCCGGGACAGGGATTGGGAGAGCTCCTACGAGCAGTACTTC.